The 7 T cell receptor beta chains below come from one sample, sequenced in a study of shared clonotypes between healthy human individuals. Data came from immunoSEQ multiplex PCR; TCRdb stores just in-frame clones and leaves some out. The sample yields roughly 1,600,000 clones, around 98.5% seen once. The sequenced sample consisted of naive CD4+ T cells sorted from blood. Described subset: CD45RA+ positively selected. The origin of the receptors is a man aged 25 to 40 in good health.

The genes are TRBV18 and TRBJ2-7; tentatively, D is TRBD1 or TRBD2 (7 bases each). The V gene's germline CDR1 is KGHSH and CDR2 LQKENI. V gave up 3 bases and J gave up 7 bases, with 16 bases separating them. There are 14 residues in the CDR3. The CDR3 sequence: CASSPAGRGGEQYF. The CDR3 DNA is TGTGCCAGCTCACCGGCCGGCAGGGGGGGAGAGCAGTACTTC.

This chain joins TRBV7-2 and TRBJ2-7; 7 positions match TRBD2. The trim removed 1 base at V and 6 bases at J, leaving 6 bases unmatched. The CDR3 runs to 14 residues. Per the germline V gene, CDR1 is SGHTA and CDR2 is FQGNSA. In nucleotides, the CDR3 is TGTGCCAGCAGCTTAGAGTGGCGGGAGCGCGAGCAGTACTTC. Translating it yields CASSLEWREREQYF.

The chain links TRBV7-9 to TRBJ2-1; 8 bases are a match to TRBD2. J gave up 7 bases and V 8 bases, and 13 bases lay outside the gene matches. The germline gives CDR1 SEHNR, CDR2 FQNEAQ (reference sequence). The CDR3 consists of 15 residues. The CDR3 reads CASRGGLPTGNEQFF. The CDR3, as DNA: TGTGCCAGCCGGGGGGGCCTTCCGACCGGTAATGAGCAGTTCTTC.

CDR3 sequence (DNA): TGCAGCGTTGAAGATGACGGGTTCACAGATACGCAGTATTTT. It specifies CSVEDDGFTDTQYF. The V and J genes are TRBV29-1 and TRBJ2-3; D not resolved. Germline-derived CDR1 and CDR2 are SQVTM and ANQGSEA. This CDR3 comprises 14 residues. V gave up 0 bases and J gave up 2 bases, with 9 bases separating them.

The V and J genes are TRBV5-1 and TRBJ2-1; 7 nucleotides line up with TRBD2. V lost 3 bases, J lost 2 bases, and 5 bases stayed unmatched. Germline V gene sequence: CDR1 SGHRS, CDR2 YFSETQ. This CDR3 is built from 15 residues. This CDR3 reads CASSWGGSAYNEQFF. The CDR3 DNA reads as TGCGCCAGCAGCTGGGGCGGGAGCGCCTACAATGAGCAGTTCTTC.

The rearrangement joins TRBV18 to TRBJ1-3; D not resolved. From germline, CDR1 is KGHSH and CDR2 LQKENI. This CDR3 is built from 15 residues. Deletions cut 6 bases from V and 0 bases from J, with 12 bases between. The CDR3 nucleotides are TGTGCCAGCTCCCCGATCGAGGCCTCTGGAAACACCATATATTTT. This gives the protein CASSPIEASGNTIYF.

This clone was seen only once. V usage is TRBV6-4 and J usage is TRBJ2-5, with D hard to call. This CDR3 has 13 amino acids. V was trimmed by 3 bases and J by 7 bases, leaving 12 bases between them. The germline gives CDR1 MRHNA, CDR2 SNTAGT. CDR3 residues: CASSEIVGRTQYF. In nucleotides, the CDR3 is TGTGCCAGCAGTGAAATAGTGGGAAGGACCCAGTACTTC.